The source of this T cell receptor (beta chain) is a study of metastatic and nonmetastatic thyroid tumors. The overall study: From malignant and benign thyroid patients, repertoires in blood and in tumor or nodule tissue were compared.

Before thyroid surgery, none of the patients had received any treatment. MiXCR re-clonotyped the PCR reads for TCRdb. The sample consists of around 30,000 clones, more than 15% of them appearing once. CDR1 is SGDLS, CDR2 YYNGEE, per germline. The CDR3 spans 15 residues. V was pared by 3 bases and J by 2 bases, with 12 bases between. Ten or more counts support this clone. This clonotype was obtained from a female donor with papillary thyroid cancer or a benign thyroid nodule (not recorded which). Some clones in this sample may be carry-over from other donors' samples. The V gene is TRBV9, the J gene TRBJ1-5, with TRBD1 as a possible D gene (5 bases). The sample comprised blood. Written as DNA, the CDR3 is TGTGCCAGCAGCGCCGGGACTTTGGGCAATCAGCCCCAGCATTTT. It codes for CASSAGTLGNQPQHF.